What follows is one T cell receptor beta chain and its context. This clone has only a few counts. The antigen it binds to is not known. Nothing much larger sits one base from this clone, and base qualities are not available. The library was produced with the immunoSEQ multiplex PCR assay. The multiplex PCR relied on a mix of 60 forward primers for TCR Vbeta segments and 13 reverse primers for TCR Jbeta segments. The CDR3 region of rearranged TCR beta genes was amplified from genomic DNA by a multiplex PCR assay. Amplified TCR beta libraries were sequenced as 87-base-pair reads on the Illumina HiSeq System. On the authors' methods: Across the 600 to 700 repertoires, a later analysis counted 80 million or so unique TCR beta chains, roughly 11 million of which were shared by at least two donors. Raw reads were error-corrected and collapsed into unique sequences by a nearest-neighbor algorithm in which closely related sequences were merged to remove PCR and sequencing errors. CDR3 sequences were aligned to IMGT reference sequences to assign V, D and J gene segments. For a sequence to be retained, a match of at least six nucleotides to both a V gene segment and a J gene segment was required. Rearrangements were classified as productive when the CDR3 lacked stop codons and remained in frame with V and J, and all other rearrangements were classified as non-productive. Following IMGT convention, CDR3 was defined as the stretch from the second conserved V-encoded cysteine up to the conserved J-encoded phenylalanine. The earlier analysis of around 640 of the donors excluded sequences that lacked an unambiguous match to a single V gene segment. An earlier analysis of 587 of the donors called V segments functional above 56.7% productive rearrangements and segregating when the between-donor standard deviation exceeded 5%. A statistical classification framework was built to diagnose cytomegalovirus status from the catalog of TCR beta chain sequences. V and J gene assignment, in a later analysis, came from comparing TCR nucleotide sequences with IMGT/GENE-DB human TR gene sequences. A later analysis assigned CDR3 sequences and most-parsimonious VDJ recombination scenarios with the TCRdist pipeline. In a later analysis, each TCR beta chain was defined by its CDR3 amino acid sequence together with its V-gene family, and reads without a unique V-gene family were excluded. A later analysis removed roughly 590 highly shared, low-generation-probability nucleotide sequences to deal with suspected cross-contamination and a sequencing artifact. For each public chain, a later analysis derived a clonal expansion index from normalized ranks of inferred template counts within each repertoire. In a later analysis, generation probabilities were computed using a VDJ recombination model fitted to out-of-frame rearrangements, and the results were checked against IGoR. Hypergeometric tests were used in a later analysis to score TCR-TCR, TCR-HLA and TCR-CMV co-occurrence, with a repertoire-size bias correction applied to the TCR pairs. False discovery rates were estimated in a later analysis by permuting HLA or CMV assignments 20 times. In a later analysis, co-occurring TCRs were grouped using DBSCAN, and TCRdist sequence similarity was added for clustering within HLA-allele-positive subsets. For co-occurrence clustering, repertoires with fewer than 30,000 or more than 120,000 public chains were excluded, along with about five repertoires with anomalous nucleotide sharing. TCRdb stores this immuneACCESS table with in-frame sequences only. Part of the clones is absent; in the studies checked, under half of the shortfall reflects unresolved V genes, and no reason is known for the rest. V and J calls and clone size are those listed in that table; D and trimming were worked out from the DNA. This sample lists 150,000 to 200,000 clones; under 85% were detected once. About 2.7% of the sample belongs to the ten largest clones.

The cohort consisted of some 730 healthy bone marrow donors. Cohort members were all nominally healthy when sampled, although unrecorded immune exposures were likely present. The donor tested CMV seronegative and was one of the 352 seronegative cohort members. Each donor provided a peripheral blood sample, and peripheral blood mononuclear cells were used for TCR beta sequencing. Genomic DNA extraction from the blood cell samples was performed with the Qiagen DNeasy Blood Extraction Kit. The data originate from a study of cytomegalovirus exposure and HLA in healthy donors (dated by TCRdb to 2017 to 2019). Regarding the study in general: An earlier analysis of approximately 640 of the donors reported approximately 300 Gb of sequence data and roughly 110 million unique TCR beta sequences from 150 million to 200 million T cells. An early release that covered more than 550 HLA-typed donors contained about 300 gigabases of sequencing data and roughly 84 million unique TCR sequences. Of the roughly 390 genotyped donors, roughly 85% fell in the genetic ancestry cluster associated with self-reported Caucasian donors. The study aimed to test whether cataloging public T cell receptors could reveal signatures of past pathogen exposure. Using immunosequencing, the study profiled T cell repertoires from about 650 subjects and related those repertoires to cytomegalovirus serostatus. In addition to the first cohort of 666 subjects, a separate validation cohort of 120 different subjects was used. The study combined high-throughput TCR immunosequencing, statistical association of individual TCRs with disease status, and machine learning to predict cytomegalovirus infection status. A later analysis re-analyzed previously published TCR beta repertoires from hundreds of donors and added high-resolution HLA genotyping to study TCR occurrence patterns. The later analysis used no new phenotypic data to find candidate immune exposures, relying instead on TCR beta sequences and their occurrence across donors. To decide whether each TCR beta V gene segment behaved as functional or pseudogenic, an earlier analysis of fewer than 750 of the donors relied on high-throughput TCR beta sequencing. Donor age, sex, ethnicity and CMV serostatus were compiled alongside the repertoire data. A later genetic analysis took genome-wide SNP genotypes for about three fifths of the roughly 670 donors and used that subset as a discovery cohort. All discovery cohort repertoires had been generated using a single sequencing platform. Both class I and class II loci were covered by HLA typing, at four-digit resolution. Typing coverage varied by locus: roughly 629-640 donors for A, B, C, DRB1 and DQB1; roughly 520 for DQA1; more than 600 for DPA1; fewer than 480 for DPB1. About five DR-DQ haplotypes were treated as single units for association and clustering because of strong linkage in the cohort. Across approximately 420 genotyped donors of the cohort, an average of about 240,000 unique TCR beta nucleotide sequences per donor were sequenced, and roughly 20% of those sequences were non-productive. The research as a whole found: Roughly uniform sequencing depth across donors was assumed in presence/absence analyses, although this assumption may not hold. A further reported finding was that TCR beta sequences accurately predicted the HLA-A and HLA-B alleles for most subjects in the first cohort. In a later analysis, HLA-associated TCR beta chains showed more clonal expansion and lower generation probabilities than non-associated chains that were equally common. An association between a missense DCLRE1C variant and V-gene and J-gene trimming of TCR beta chains was found in a later genetic analysis and replicated in an independent cohort. According to a later analysis, parvovirus B19, influenza, CMV and Epstein-Barr virus appeared linked to several top co-occurrence clusters. The authors suggested that the approach could potentially be generalized to other disease states and immunological phenotypes. Specific HLA alleles were associated with roughly 17,000 TCR beta sequences at a false discovery rate of 0.05 in a later analysis. A later analysis found that most CMV-associated TCR beta chains appeared HLA-restricted, with HLA associations seemingly driven largely by CMV exposure. In an earlier analysis of approximately 590 of the donors, most TCR beta V segments appeared in productive rearrangements about 87% or about 30% of the time, broadly matching IMGT annotations. Correlated functional status among segregating V segments might reflect linkage disequilibrium, but an unknown experimental factor could not be ruled out. Assigning TCR associations to individual alleles was difficult when HLA alleles, especially DR and DQ, strongly co-occurred. A later genetic analysis reported fewer N-insertions in productive TCRs among donors in an Asian-associated ancestry cluster than the roughly 620-donor mean. A cluster of highly shared sequence variants was judged likely to represent a technical artifact of the sequencing pipeline. In this cohort, only TCR beta chains were sequenced, and detectable features were limited by the absence of alpha or paired-chain data. Because HLA typing was unavailable for some donors at each locus, only the typed subset was used in association tests. In vitro tests confirmed that a few of the cytomegalovirus-associated TCR beta chains recognize cytomegalovirus antigens. Seventeen rarely observed V segments, including chromosome 9 orphons, were excluded from the earlier analysis of approximately 500 of the donors because counts were too low. In a later analysis, the rate of TCR association differed among HLA loci, with DRB1 alleles having the most associated TCRs and HLA-C alleles having the fewest. Most TCR sequences were seen in very few donors, while some public TCRs were found in many individuals. The only immune exposure information available for the cohort was CMV serostatus. The study listed 164 TCR beta chains as associated with cytomegalovirus. The classifier was reported to diagnose cytomegalovirus status with high specificity and sensitivity in both the original and validation cohorts.

The sequenced sample was PBMCs. The TCR was taken from a male donor in good health and CMV-seronegative.

The CDR3 has the sequence CASSEGFRVRDGYTF. The DNA sequence follows: TGTGCCAGCAGTGAAGGTTTCAGGGTGAGAGATGGCTACACCTTC. Recombination connected TRBV6-1 to TRBJ1-2; TRBD1 is perhaps the D gene, given 5 matching bases. Cut back by 1 base and 6 bases, the V and J ends lie 15 bases apart. CDR1 and CDR2 were assigned from the germline V gene as MNHNS and SASEGT. The CDR3 goes from the cysteine to the phenylalanine over 15 residues. The retained sequence is limited to the CDR3, 45 bases, with the frame set at the first base.